This T cell receptor (beta chain) was recovered during a study of read filtering for tumor transcriptome and immune sequencing. Background on the study: Whole-transcriptome libraries were prepared after DNase treatment. Per sample, TCR-region reads ranged about 3.5 to 11 million by IR-seq, about 80 to 1,400 by RNA-seq. Study-level findings and limits: About four fifths of IR-seq clonotypes had a single read, yet these held approximately 3.7% of reads. This fraction held mixed bone marrow immune cells after CD138-negative sorting.

Molecular barcoded adaptors covering alpha/delta and beta/gamma chains were used on approximately 400 ng RNA. Each CDR3 protein is one row after TCRdb ran MiXCR on the reads. The sample comprises tens of thousands of distinct CDR3 sequences, roughly 13% of which are singletons, and 65% to 75% rests with the top ten. This clonotype was picked up many times. The antigen remains unidentified. This CDR3 has 14 amino acids. Per germline, CDR1 SGHAT and CDR2 FQDESV (reference sequence). V dropped 4 bases and J dropped 5 bases, with 14 bases sitting between them. This sequence originates from a donor at least 40 years old with multiple myeloma. The gene calls are TRBV11-1 and TRBJ1-1; no firm D call. Sequencing input: a population of CD138-negative cells sorted from bone marrow. CDR3: CASSSHTTITEAFF. CDR3 sequence (DNA): TGTGCCAGCAGCTCACATACAACGATAACTGAAGCTTTCTTT.